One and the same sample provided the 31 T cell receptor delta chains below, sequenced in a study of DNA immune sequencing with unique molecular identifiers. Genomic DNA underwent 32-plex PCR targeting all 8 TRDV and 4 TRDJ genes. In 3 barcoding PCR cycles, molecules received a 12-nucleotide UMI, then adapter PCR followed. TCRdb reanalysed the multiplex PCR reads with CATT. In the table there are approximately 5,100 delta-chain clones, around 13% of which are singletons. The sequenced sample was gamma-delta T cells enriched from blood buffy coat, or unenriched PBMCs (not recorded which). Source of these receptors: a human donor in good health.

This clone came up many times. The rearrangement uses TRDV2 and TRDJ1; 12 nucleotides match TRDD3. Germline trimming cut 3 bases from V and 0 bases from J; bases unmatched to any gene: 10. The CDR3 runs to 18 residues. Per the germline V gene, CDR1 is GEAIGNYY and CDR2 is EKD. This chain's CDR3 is CACDGLLGDTGYTDKLIF. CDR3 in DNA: TGTGCCTGTGACGGTCTACTGGGGGATACAGGGTACACCGATAAACTCATCTTT.

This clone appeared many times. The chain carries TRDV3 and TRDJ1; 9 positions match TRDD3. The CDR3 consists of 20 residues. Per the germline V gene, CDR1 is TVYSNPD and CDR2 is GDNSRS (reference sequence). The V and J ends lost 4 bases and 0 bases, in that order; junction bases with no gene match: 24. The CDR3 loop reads CASSAGGRGDTRVHTDKLIF. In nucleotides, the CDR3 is TGTGCCTCCAGCGCCGGCGGAAGGGGGGATACAAGGGTCCACACCGATAAACTCATCTTT.

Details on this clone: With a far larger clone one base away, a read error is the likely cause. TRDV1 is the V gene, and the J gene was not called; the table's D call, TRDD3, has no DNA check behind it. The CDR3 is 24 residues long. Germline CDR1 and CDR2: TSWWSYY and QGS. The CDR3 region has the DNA TGTGCTCTTGGGGGCTATCTCTCTTCCTTTACGCGTACCTGGGGGATACGGAGGACCGATAAATTCATCTTT. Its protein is CALGGYLSSFTRTWGIRRTDKFIF.

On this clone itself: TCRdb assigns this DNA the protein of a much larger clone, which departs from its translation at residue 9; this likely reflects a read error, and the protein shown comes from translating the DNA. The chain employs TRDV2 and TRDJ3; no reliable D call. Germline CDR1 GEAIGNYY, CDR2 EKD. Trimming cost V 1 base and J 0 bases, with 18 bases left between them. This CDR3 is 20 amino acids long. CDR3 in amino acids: CACDTGSLEVGSWDTRQMFF. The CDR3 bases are TGTGCCTGTGACACGGGAAGCCTGGAGGTCGGCTCCTGGGACACCCGACAGATGTTTTTC.

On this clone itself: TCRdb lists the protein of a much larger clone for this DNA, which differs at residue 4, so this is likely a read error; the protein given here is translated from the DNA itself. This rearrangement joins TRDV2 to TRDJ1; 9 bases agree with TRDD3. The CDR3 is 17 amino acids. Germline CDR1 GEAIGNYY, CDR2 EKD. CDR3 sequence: CACHTVRGYGNTDKLIF. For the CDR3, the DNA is TGTGCCTGTCACACCGTGCGGGGATACGGTAACACCGATAAACTCATCTTT.

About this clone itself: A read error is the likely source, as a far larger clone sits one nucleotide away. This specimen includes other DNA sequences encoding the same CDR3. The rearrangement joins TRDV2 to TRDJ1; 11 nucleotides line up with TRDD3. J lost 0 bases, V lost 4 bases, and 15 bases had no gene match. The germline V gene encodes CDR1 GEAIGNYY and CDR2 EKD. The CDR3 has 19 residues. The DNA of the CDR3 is TGTGCCTGTGATACCGTATCGAACTGGGGGATATCAGACACCGATAAACTCATCTTT. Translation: CACDTVSNWGISDTDKLIF.

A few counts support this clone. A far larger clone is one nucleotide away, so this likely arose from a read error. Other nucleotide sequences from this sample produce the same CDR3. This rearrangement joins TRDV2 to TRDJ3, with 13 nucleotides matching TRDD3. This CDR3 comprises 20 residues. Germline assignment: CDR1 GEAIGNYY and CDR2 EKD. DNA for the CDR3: TGTGCCTGCGACACAGTACTGGGGGATACGCTATCCTGGGACACCCGACAGATGTTTTTC. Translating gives CACDTVLGDTLSWDTRQMFF.

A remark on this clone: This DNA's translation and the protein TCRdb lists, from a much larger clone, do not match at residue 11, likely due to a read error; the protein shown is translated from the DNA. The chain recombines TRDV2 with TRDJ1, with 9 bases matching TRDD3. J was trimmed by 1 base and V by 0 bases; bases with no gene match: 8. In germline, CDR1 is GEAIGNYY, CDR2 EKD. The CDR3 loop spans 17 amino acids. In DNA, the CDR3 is TGTGCCTGTGACACCGTGCGGGGATACGGTAGCACCGATAAACTCATCTTT. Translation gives CACDTVRGYGSTDKLIF.

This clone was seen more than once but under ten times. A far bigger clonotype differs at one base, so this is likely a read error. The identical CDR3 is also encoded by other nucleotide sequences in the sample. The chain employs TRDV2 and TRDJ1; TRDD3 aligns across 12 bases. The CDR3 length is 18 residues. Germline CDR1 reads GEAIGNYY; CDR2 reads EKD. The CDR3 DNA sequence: TGTGCCTGTGACACCGTAAAACTGGGGGATACTGGGACCGATAAACTTATCTTT. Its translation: CACDTVKLGDTGTDKLIF.

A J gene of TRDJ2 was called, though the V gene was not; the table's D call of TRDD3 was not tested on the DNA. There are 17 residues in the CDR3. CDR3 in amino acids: CACDTLLGDTSLTAQHF. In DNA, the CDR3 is TGTGCCTGTGACACACTACTGGGGGATACTTCTCTGACAGCACAACACTTC.

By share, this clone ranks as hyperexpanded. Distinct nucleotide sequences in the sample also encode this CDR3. In nucleotides, the CDR3 is TGTGCCTGTGACACCTTGGGGACCACGAACGGCTCCTGGGACACCCGACAGATGTTTTTC. This sequence encodes CACDTLGTTNGSWDTRQMFF. This sequence joins TRDV2 and TRDJ3; perhaps TRDD3 as D (5 bases). Germline-derived CDR1 and CDR2 are GEAIGNYY and EKD. This CDR3 spans 20 amino acids. The V end was cut by 0 bases, the J end by 0 bases, with 17 bases between.

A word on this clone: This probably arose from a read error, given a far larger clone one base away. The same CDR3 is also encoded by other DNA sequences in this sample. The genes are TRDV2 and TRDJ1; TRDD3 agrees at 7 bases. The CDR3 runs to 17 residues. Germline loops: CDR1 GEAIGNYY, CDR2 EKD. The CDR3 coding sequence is TGCGCCTGTGACACCCTCGTGTTGGGGGAGAACACCGATAAACTCATCTTT. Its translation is CACDTLVLGENTDKLIF.

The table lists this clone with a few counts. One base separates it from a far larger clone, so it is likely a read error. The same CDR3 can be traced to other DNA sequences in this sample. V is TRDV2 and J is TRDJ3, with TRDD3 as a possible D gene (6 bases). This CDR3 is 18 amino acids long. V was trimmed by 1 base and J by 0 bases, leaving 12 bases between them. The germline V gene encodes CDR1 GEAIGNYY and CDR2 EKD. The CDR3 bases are TGTGCCTGTGACACTGGGGATGCAAGCTCCTGGGACACCCGACAGATGTTTTTC. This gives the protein CACDTGDASSWDTRQMFF.

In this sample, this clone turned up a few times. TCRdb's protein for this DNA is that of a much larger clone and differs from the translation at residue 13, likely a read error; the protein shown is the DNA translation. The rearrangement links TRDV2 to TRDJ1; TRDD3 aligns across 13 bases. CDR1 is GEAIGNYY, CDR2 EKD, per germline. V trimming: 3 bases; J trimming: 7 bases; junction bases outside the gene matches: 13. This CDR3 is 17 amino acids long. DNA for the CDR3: TGTGCCTGTGACTCCTTACTGGGGGATACGTGGGCCGTTAAACTCATCTTT. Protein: CACDSLLGDTWAVKLIF.

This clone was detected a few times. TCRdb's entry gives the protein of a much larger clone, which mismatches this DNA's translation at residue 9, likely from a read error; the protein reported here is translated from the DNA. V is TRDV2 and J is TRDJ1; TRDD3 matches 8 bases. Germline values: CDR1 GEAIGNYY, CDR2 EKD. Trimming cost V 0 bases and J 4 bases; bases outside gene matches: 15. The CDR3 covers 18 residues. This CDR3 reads CACDTVTTQGDNGDKLIF. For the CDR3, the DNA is TGTGCCTGTGACACCGTAACCACACAGGGGGATAATGGCGATAAACTCATCTTT.

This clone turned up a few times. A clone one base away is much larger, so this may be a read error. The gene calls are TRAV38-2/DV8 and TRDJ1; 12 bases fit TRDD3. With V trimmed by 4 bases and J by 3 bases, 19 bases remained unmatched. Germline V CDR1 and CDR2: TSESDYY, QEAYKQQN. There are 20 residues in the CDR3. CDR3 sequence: CAYRGASLTYYWGIPDKLIF. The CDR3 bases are TGTGCTTATAGGGGCGCGTCCCTTACTTATTACTGGGGGATACCCGATAAACTCATCTTT.

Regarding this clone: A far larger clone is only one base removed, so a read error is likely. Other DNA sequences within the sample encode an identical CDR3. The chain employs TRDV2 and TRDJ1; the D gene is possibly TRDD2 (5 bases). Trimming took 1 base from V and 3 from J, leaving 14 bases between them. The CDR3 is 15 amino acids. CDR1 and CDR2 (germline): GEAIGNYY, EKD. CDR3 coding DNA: TGTGCCTGTGACACACTTGATCTTCCGTCCGATAAACTCATCTTT. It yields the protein CACDTLDLPSDKLIF.

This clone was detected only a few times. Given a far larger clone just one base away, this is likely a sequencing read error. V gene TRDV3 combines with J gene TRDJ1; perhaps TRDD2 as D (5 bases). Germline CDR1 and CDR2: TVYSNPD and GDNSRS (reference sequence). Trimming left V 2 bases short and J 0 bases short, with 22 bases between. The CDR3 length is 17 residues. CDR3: CAFFTYVGVTDTDKLIF. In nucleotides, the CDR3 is TGTGCCTTTTTCACCTACGTAGGAGTGACCGACACCGATAAACTCATCTTT.

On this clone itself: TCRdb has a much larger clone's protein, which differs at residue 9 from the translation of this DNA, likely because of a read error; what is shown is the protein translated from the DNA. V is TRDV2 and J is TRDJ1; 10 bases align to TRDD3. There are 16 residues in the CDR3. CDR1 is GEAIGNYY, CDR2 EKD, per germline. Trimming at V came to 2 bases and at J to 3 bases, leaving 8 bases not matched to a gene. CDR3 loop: CACDKLGDKQADKLIF. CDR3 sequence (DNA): TGTGCCTGTGACAAGCTGGGGGATAAGCAGGCCGATAAACTCATCTTT.

CDR3 nucleotide sequence: TGTGCTCTTGGGGAAATCCTCCTTTTGCAATGGGGGGCCGTCCACACCGATAAACTCATCTTT. As protein: CALGEILLLQWGAVHTDKLIF. The chain employs TRDV1 and TRDJ1; TRDD3 is a possible D gene (6 bases). TCRdb records no J gene; here it was assigned by comparing the DNA to germline. The germline gives CDR1 TSWWSYY, CDR2 QGS. Trimming shortened V by 2 bases and J by 0 bases, and 28 bases separated the two germline ends. The CDR3 is 21 amino acids.

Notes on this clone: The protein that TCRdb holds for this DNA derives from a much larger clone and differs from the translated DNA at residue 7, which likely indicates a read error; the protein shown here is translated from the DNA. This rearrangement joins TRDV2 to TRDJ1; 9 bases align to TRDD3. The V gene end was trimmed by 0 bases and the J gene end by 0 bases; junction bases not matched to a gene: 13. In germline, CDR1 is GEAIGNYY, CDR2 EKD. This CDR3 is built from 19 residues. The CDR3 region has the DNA TGTGCCTGTGACACCTTGTATTTACTGGGGGAAGAGTACACCGATAAACTCATCTTT. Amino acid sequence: CACDTLYLLGEEYTDKLIF.

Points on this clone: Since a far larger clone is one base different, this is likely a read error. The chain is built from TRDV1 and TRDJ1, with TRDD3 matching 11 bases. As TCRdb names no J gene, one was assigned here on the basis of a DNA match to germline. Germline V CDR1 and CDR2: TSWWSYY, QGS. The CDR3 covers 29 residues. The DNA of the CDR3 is TGTGCTCTTGGGAAAATAGGCAATAGCTTGAACTGGGGGATAGGAGGAGGATACCGTCGACGGGGGAACACCGATATACTCATCTTT. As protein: CALGKIGNSLNWGIGGGYRRRGNTDILIF.

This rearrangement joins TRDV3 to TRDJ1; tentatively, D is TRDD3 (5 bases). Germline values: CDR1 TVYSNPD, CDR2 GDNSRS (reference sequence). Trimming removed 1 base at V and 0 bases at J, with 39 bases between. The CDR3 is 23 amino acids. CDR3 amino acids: CAFKPRKGIVPSTSHEYTDKLIF. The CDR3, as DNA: TGTGCCTTTAAACCGCGAAAAGGGATCGTGCCATCCACATCGCACGAGTACACCGATAAACTCATCTTT.

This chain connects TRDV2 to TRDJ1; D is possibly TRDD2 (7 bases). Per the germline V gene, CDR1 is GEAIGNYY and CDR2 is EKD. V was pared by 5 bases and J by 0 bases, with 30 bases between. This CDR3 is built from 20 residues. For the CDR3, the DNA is TGTGCCTGTGTGGGGCTTCCTATTCAACTTGGGGATCTCTACACCGATAAACTCATCTTT. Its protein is CACVGLPIQLGDLYTDKLIF.

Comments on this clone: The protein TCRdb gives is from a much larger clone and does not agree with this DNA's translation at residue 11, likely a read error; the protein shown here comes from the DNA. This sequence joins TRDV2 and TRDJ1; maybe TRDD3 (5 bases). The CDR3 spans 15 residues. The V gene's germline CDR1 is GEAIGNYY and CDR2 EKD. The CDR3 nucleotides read TGTGCCTGTGACCCCGTAATACGGCGCACCAATAAACTCATCTTT. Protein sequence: CACDPVIRRTNKLIF.

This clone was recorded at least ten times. CDR3 sequence: CACDTLIHPTDKLIF. CDR3 nucleotides: TGTGCCTGTGACACTTTAATCCACCCGACCGATAAACTCATCTTT. The chain couples TRDV2 to TRDJ1; no reliable D call. The CDR3 contains 15 residues. Germline-derived CDR1 and CDR2 are GEAIGNYY and EKD. Trimming pared 1 base from V and 2 bases from J, leaving 13 bases between.

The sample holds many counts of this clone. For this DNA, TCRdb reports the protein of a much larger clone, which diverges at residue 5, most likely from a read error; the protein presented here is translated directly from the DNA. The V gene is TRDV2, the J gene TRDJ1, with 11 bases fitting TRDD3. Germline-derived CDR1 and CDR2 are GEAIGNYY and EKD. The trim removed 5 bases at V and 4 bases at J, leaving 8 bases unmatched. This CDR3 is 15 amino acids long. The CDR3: CACAKLGDRDDKLIF. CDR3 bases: TGTGCCTGTGCCAAACTGGGGGATAGGGACGATAAACTCATCTTT.

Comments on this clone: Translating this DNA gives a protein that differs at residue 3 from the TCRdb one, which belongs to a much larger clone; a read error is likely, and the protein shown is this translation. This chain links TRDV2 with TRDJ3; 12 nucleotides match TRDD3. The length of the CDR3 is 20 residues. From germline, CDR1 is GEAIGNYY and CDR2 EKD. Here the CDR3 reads CASDPVLGDTVSWDTRQMFF. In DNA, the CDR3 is TGTGCCAGTGACCCCGTACTGGGGGATACTGTCTCCTGGGACACCCGACAGATGTTTTTC.

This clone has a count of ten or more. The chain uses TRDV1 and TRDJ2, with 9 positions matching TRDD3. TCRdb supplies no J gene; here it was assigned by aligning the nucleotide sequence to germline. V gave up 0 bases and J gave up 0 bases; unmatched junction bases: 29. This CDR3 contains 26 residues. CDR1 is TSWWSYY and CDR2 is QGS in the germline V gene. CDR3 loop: CALGELLPPPTGGVYPRGALTAQLFF. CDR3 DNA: TGTGCTCTTGGGGAACTACTCCCCCCTCCTACTGGGGGAGTTTACCCCCGGGGAGCTTTGACAGCACAACTCTTCTTT.

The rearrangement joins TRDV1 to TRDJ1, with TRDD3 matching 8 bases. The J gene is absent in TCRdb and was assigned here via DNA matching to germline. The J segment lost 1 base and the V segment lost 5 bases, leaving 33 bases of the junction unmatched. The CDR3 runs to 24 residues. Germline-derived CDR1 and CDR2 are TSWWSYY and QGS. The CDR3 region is CALGTFRMGDPYSVPDLRTDKLIF. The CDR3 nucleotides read TGTGCTCTTGGGACCTTCCGCATGGGGGATCCATACTCTGTGCCAGATTTACGCACCGATAAACTCATCTTT.

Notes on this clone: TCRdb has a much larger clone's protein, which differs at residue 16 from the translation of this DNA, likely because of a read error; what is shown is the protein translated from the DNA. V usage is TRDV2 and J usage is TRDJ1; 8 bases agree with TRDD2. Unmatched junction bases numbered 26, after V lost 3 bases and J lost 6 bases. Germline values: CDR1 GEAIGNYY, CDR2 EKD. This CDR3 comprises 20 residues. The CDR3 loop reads CACDALPTSLGIKGINKLIF. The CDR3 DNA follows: TGTGCCTGTGACGCTCTTCCTACGTCTCTGGGAATAAAGGGGATCAATAAACTCATCTTT.